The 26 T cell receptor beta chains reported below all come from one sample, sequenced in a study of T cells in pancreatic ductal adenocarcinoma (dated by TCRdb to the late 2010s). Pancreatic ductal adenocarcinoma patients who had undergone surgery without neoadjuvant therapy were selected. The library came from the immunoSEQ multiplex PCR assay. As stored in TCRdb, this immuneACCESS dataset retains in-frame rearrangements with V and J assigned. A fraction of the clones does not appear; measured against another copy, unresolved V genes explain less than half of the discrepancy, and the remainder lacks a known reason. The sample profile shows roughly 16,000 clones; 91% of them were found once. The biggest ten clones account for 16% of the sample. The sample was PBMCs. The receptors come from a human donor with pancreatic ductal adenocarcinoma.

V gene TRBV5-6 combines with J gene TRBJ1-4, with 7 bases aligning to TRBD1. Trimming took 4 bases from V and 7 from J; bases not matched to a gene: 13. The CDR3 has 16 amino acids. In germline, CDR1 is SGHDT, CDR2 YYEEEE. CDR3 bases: TGTGCCAGCAGCCCAGATCCAGGGGGGCGCGCTGAAAAACTGTTTTTT. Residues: CASSPDPGGRAEKLFF.

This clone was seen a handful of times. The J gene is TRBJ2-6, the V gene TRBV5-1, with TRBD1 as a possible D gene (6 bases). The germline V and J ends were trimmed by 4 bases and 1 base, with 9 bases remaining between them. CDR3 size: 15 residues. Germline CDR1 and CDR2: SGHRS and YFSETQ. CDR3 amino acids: CASSQGLSGANVLTF. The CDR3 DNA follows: TGCGCCAGCAGCCAGGGGTTGTCTGGGGCCAACGTCCTGACTTTC.

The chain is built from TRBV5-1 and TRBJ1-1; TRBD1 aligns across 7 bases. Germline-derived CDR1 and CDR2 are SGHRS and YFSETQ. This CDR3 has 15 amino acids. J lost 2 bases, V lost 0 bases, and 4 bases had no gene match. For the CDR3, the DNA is TGCGCCAGCAGCTTGGCCGGGACAGCAAACACTGAAGCTTTCTTT. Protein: CASSLAGTANTEAFF.

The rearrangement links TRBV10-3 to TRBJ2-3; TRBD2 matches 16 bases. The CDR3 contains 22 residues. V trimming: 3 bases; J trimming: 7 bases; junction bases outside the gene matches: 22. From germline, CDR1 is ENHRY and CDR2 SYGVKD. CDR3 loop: CAISDTTGTSGRADPVINTQYF. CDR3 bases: TGTGCCATCAGTGATACTACCGGGACTAGCGGGAGGGCCGACCCAGTTATAAATACGCAGTATTTT.

CDR3 in DNA: TGTGCCAGCAGCTTAGATCCGAAGACCCCTAAGTTCTTC. Translating it yields CASSLDPKTPKFF. This chain uses TRBV11-3 with TRBJ2-1; D is undetermined. Trimming stripped 0 bases from V and 14 bases from J, with 14 bases between. CDR3 length equals 13 residues. Germline CDR1 reads SGHNT; CDR2 reads YENEEA. Drawing the rest from reference TRBV11-3 and TRBJ2-1, the complete variable domain is EAGVVQSPRYKIIEKKQPVAFWCNPISGHNTLYWYLQNLGQGPELLIRYENEEAVDDSQLPKDRFSAERLKGVDSTLKIQPAELGDSAVYLCASSLDPKTPKFFGPGTRLTVL.

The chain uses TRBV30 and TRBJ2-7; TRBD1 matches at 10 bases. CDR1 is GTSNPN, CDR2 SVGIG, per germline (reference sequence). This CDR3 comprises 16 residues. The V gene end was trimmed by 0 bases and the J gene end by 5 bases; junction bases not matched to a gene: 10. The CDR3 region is CAWSVPDRGRRDEQYF. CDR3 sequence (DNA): TGTGCCTGGAGTGTACCAGACAGGGGGCGCCGTGACGAGCAGTACTTC. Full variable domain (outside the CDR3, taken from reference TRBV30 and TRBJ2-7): SQTIHQWPATLVQPVGSPLSLECTVEGTSNPNLYWYRQAAGRGLQLLFYSVGIGQISSEVPQNLSASRPQDRQFILSSKKLLLSDSGFYLCAWSVPDRGRRDEQYFGPGTRLTVT.

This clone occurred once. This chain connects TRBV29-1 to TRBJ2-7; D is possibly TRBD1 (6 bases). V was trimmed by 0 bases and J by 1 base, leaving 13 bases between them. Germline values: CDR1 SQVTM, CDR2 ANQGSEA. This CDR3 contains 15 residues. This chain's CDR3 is CSVEDLAGVSYEQYF. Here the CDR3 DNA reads TGCAGCGTTGAAGATCTCGCAGGGGTTTCCTACGAGCAGTACTTC.

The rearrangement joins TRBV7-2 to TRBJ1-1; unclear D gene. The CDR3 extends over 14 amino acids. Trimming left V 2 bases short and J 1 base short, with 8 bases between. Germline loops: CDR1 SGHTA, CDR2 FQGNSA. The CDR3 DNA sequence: TGTGCCAGCAGCTTAAGGGCCGCGAACACTGAAGCTTTCTTT. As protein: CASSLRAANTEAFF.

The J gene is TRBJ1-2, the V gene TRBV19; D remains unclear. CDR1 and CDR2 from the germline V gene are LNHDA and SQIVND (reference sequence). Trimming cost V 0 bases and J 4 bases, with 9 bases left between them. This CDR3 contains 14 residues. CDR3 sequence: CASSIDLSLYGYTF. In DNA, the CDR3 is TGTGCCAGTAGTATAGATCTCTCCCTCTATGGCTACACCTTC.

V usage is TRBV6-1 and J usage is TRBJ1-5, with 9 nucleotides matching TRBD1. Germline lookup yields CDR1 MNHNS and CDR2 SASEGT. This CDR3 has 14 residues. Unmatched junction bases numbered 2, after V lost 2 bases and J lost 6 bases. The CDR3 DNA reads TGTGCCAGCAGTGAAAACAGGGGGCCTCAGCCCCAGCATTTT. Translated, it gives CASSENRGPQPQHF.

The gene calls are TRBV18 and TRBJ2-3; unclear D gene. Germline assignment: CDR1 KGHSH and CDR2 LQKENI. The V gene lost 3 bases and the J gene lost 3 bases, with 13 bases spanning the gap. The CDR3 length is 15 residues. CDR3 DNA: TGTGCCAGCTCACCTCTCCAGGCTCGGACAGATACGCAGTATTTT. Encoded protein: CASSPLQARTDTQYF.

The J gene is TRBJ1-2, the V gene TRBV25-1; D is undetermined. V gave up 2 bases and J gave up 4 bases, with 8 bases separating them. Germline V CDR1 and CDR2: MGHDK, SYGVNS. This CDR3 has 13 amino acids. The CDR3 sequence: CASSEGSAYGYTF. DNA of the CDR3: TGTGCCAGCAGTGAAGGGTCCGCCTATGGCTACACCTTC.

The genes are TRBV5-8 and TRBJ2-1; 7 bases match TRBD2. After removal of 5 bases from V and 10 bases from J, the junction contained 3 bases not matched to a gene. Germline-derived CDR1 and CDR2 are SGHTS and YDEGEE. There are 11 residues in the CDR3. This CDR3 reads CASRREGEQFF. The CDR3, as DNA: TGTGCCAGCAGAAGGGAGGGCGAGCAGTTCTTC.

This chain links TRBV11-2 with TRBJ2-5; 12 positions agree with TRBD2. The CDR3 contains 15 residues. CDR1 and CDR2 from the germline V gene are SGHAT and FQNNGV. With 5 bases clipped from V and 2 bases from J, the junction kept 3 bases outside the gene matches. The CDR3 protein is CASSPGLAGQETQYF. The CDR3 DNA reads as TGTGCCAGCAGCCCGGGACTAGCGGGTCAAGAGACCCAGTACTTC.

The CDR3 protein is CASSYVGPDTQYF. The CDR3 nucleotides are TGTGCCAGCAGCTACGTTGGACCAGATACGCAGTATTTT. The chain uses TRBV5-6 and TRBJ2-3; D not certain. This CDR3 spans 13 amino acids. V shed 3 bases and J shed 4 bases, with 9 bases lying between them. Germline V lookup: CDR1 SGHDT, CDR2 YYEEEE.

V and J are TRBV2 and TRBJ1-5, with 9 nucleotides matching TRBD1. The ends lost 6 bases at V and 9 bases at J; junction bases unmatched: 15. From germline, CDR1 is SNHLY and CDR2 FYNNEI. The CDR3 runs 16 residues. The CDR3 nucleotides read TGTGCCAGCAGCAGTACCGGGGGACAGGGTTTGTGGCCCCAGCATTTT. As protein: CASSSTGGQGLWPQHF.

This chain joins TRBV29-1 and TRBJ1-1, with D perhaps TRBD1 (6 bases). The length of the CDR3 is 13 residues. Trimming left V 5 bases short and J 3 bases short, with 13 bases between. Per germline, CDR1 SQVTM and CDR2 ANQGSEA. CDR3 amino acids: CSVLQGADTEAFF. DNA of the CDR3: TGCAGCGTTTTACAGGGAGCCGACACTGAAGCTTTCTTT.

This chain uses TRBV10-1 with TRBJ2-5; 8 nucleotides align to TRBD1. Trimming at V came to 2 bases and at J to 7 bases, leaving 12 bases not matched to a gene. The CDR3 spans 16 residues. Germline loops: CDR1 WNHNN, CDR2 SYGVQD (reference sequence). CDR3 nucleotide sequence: TGCGCCAGCAGTGAGAGTCAGGGGGCGCGTATTGGGACCCAGTACTTC. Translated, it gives CASSESQGARIGTQYF.

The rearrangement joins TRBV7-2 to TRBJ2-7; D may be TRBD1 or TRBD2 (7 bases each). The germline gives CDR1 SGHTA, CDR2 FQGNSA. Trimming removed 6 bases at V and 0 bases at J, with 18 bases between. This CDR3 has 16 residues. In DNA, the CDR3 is TGTGCCAGCAGTTCCCAGGGGGGGATAATCTCCTACGAGCAGTACTTC. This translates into CASSSQGGIISYEQYF.

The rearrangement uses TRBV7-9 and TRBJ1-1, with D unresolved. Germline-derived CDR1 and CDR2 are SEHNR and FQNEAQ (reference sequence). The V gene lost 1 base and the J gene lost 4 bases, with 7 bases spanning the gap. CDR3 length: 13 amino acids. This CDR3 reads CASSLEVLTEAFF. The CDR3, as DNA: TGTGCCAGCAGCTTAGAAGTACTCACTGAAGCTTTCTTT.

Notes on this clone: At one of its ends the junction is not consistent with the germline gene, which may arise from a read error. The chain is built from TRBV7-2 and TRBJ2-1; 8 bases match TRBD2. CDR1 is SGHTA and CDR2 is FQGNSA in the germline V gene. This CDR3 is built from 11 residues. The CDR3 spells CASSLGRGAVF. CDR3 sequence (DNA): TGTGCCAGCAGCTTAGGGCGGGGGGCTGTCTTC.

The CDR3 protein is CAWSKLSYEQYF. In nucleotides, the CDR3 is TGTGCCTGGAGTAAGCTGTCCTACGAGCAGTACTTC. The rearrangement links TRBV30 to TRBJ2-7; no clear D gene. The CDR3 covers 12 residues. V was shortened by 2 bases and J by 1 base, with 6 bases between the two germline ends. Germline assignment: CDR1 GTSNPN and CDR2 SVGIG (reference sequence).

The DNA for the CDR3 is TGCGCCAGTGGGGGACAGGGGAACGGGGAGCTGTTTTTT. Its protein product is CASGGQGNGELFF. The chain couples TRBV5-1 to TRBJ2-2; 10 bases align to TRBD1. Trimming removed 8 bases from V and 7 bases from J; junction bases left unmatched: 5. This CDR3 is built from 13 residues. CDR1 and CDR2 (germline): SGHRS, YFSETQ.

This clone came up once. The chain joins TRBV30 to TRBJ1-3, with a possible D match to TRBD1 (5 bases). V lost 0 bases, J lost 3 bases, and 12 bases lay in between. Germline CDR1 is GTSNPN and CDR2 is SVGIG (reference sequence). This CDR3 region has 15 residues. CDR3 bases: TGTGCCTGGAGTGTACGCGGGGGTGTTGGAAACACCATATATTTT. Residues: CAWSVRGGVGNTIYF.

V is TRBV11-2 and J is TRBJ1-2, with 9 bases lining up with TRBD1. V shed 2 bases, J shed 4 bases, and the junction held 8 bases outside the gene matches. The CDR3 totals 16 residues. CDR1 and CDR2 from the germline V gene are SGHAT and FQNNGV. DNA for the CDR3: TGTGCCAGCAGCTTAAAACCGGGACAGGGCTTCTATGGCTACACCTTC. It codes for CASSLKPGQGFYGYTF.

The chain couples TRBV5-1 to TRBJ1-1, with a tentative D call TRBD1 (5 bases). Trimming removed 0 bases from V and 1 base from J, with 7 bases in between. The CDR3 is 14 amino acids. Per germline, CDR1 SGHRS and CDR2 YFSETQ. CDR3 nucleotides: TGCGCCAGCAGCTTGGGGGGCACGAACACTGAAGCTTTCTTT. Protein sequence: CASSLGGTNTEAFF.